This T cell receptor (beta chain) is from a study of vaccination and CD4 T cells after COVID-19. This clonotype was counted a single time. What it binds is not known. Sequence data for DNA of cultured CD4+ T cells were generated by the Oncomine TCR Beta short-read assay. TCRdb re-derived calls from the PCR reads in MiXCR, one entry per CDR3 protein. The sample includes 15,000 to 20,000 distinct CDR3 sequences, 54% of them seen just once. The CDR3 is 15 residues long. The germline V gene has CDR1 LNHDA and CDR2 SQIVND (reference sequence). V lost 6 bases to trimming and J lost 0 bases, with 12 bases between them. General study points: Median SARS-CoV-2-reactive clonotype numbers went up from approximately 21 to 40, but not significantly. A median of around 86% of reactive clones, in convalescent patients, became evident only post-vaccination. A relatively small number of convalescent patients were studied, and no early post-infection timepoints were included.

Sample time point: late sampling 161 to 241 days after vaccination in a few convalescent patients. Treatment: roughly 10-day PBMC culture with coronavirus spike peptide pools or control peptides (ViraFEST assay). This rearrangement joins TRBV19 to TRBJ1-5, with D possibly matching TRBD1 (5 bases). The receptor comes from a human donor who had recovered from COVID-19. Sequenced material: CD4+ T cells from blood, cultured in vitro, taken about 7 months after SARS-CoV-2 vaccination. The CDR3 loop is CASRPQAYSNQPQHF. For the CDR3, the DNA is TGTGCCAGTAGGCCACAGGCATATAGCAATCAGCCCCAGCATTTT.